The 22 T cell receptor beta chains given below trace back to one sample, sequenced in a study of T-cell memory formation after mild COVID-19. MiXCR, run by TCRdb on the 5' RACE reads, gives a single entry per CDR3 protein. The table shows almost 350,000 distinct CDR3 sequences, with 20% to 25% occurring only once. Sequencing was performed on PBMCs or a T cell subset sorted from them (not recorded which). These receptors were taken from a man aged 18 to 30 who had mild COVID-19 (a few samples of this study predate the infection). Cell type and time point are not known.

The J gene is TRBJ2-1, the V gene TRBV24-1, with D perhaps matching TRBD1 (6 bases). Trimming removed 2 bases at V and 10 bases at J, with 8 bases between. The germline CDR1 and CDR2 sequences are KGHDR and SFDVKD. The CDR3 sequence is 12 residues long. The CDR3 DNA reads as TGTGCCACCAGTGATTCAACAGGGGAGCAGTTCTTC. This translates into CATSDSTGEQFF.

This clonotype was seen only a few times. The CDR3 protein is CASSYSREATNEKLFF. The CDR3, as DNA: TGTGCCAGCAGTTACTCTAGGGAGGCAACTAATGAAAAACTGTTTTTT. The chain is built from TRBV6-5 and TRBJ1-4; no clear D. The CDR3 covers 16 residues. CDR1 is MNHEY, CDR2 SVGAGI, per germline. V was trimmed by 0 bases and J by 0 bases, leaving 8 bases between them.

The chain joins TRBV7-2 to TRBJ1-6, with D unresolved. The CDR3 runs to 15 residues. CDR1 is SGHTA, CDR2 FQGNSA, per germline. The V end lost 1 base, the J end lost 7 bases, and 11 bases lay between the germline ends. The CDR3 nucleotides read TGTGCCAGCAGCTTAGTAGGGAACGTCAATTCACCCCTCCACTTT. Protein sequence: CASSLVGNVNSPLHF.

This sequence joins TRBV6-4 and TRBJ2-3; D tentatively fits TRBD1 or TRBD2 (6 bases each). V was cut by 5 bases and J by 2 bases, with 14 bases left in between. CDR1 and CDR2 from the germline V gene are MRHNA and SNTAGT. The CDR3 runs 15 residues. The CDR3 here is CASSPYGGPTDTQYF. The CDR3 DNA follows: TGTGCCAGCAGTCCGTATGGGGGGCCCACAGATACGCAGTATTTT.

This clonotype was seen a handful of times. This chain connects TRBV10-3 to TRBJ2-3; TRBD1 aligns across 7 bases. The CDR3 extends over 14 amino acids. The V gene's germline CDR1 is ENHRY and CDR2 SYGVKD. The junction had 12 bases not matched to a gene; V was cut back by 9 bases and J by 6 bases. In DNA form, the CDR3 reads TGTGCCATTTCTCGACAGGGAGATCCGGATACGCAGTATTTT. It yields the protein CAISRQGDPDTQYF.

This clonotype has at least ten counts. The rearrangement joins TRBV12-3 or TRBV12-4 to TRBJ1-6; 7 bases are shared with TRBD1. J was trimmed by 5 bases and V by 6 bases; bases with no gene match: 4. This CDR3 is built from 14 residues. CDR3 loop: CASRDDRDNSPLHF. DNA of the CDR3: TGTGCCAGCAGAGACGACAGGGATAATTCACCCCTCCACTTT.

In this sample, this clonotype turned up many times. The chain couples TRBV20-1 to TRBJ2-7; D might be TRBD1 (6 bases). CDR1 and CDR2 from the germline V gene are DFQATT and SNEGSKA (reference sequence). The CDR3 totals 14 residues. Trimming removed 3 bases from V and 7 bases from J, with 19 bases in between. CDR3 protein: CSASPGQGMGEQYF. The CDR3 DNA reads as TGCAGTGCTAGCCCGGGACAAGGAATGGGAGAGCAGTACTTC.

This clonotype showed up just a few times. The chain is built from TRBV5-1 and TRBJ1-1; a possible D gene is TRBD1 (6 bases). This CDR3 has 16 residues. From germline, CDR1 is SGHRS and CDR2 YFSETQ. Trimming shortened V by 3 bases and J by 1 base, and 16 bases separated the two germline ends. The CDR3 region has the DNA TGCGCCAGCAGCTGGGGGGCAGGCACGCGGAACACTGAAGCTTTCTTT. Its protein product is CASSWGAGTRNTEAFF.

This clonotype occurred a few times. The CDR3 is CSVAAGYSNQPQHF. The CDR3 coding sequence is TGCAGCGTTGCGGCGGGATATAGCAATCAGCCCCAGCATTTT. The chain carries TRBV29-1 and TRBJ1-5; D remains ambiguous. There are 14 residues in the CDR3. V gave up 4 bases and J gave up 0 bases, with 10 bases separating them. CDR1 and CDR2 (germline): SQVTM, ANQGSEA.

This clonotype was picked up a small number of times. The V call is TRBV7-2, the J call TRBJ2-1, with a weak D call TRBD2 (6 bases). The CDR3 has 14 residues. Germline CDR1 and CDR2: SGHTA and FQGNSA. V was cut by 8 bases and J by 5 bases, with 16 bases left in between. CDR3 sequence reads: CASAVAGSNNEQFF. CDR3 nucleotide sequence: TGTGCCAGCGCTGTGGCGGGGTCCAACAATGAGCAGTTCTTC.

This clonotype has just a few counts. The chain joins TRBV7-9 to TRBJ2-2; D is perhaps TRBD1 or TRBD2 (6 bases each). This CDR3 has 15 amino acids. Germline CDR1 reads SEHNR; CDR2 reads FQNEAQ (reference sequence). The V and J ends lost 5 bases and 5 bases respectively, with 15 bases between them. For the CDR3, the DNA is TGTGCCAGCAGCACGACTCAGGGGAGGACCGGGGAGCTGTTTTTT. Translating gives CASSTTQGRTGELFF.

The chain employs TRBV2 and TRBJ1-6; the match to TRBD1 covers 8 bases. This CDR3 spans 12 amino acids. The ends lost 11 bases at V and 8 bases at J; junction bases unmatched: 5. Per the germline V gene, CDR1 is SNHLY and CDR2 is FYNNEI. The CDR3 here is CAGRTGYSPLHF. The CDR3 region has the DNA TGTGCCGGGAGGACAGGGTATTCACCCCTCCACTTT.

This chain connects TRBV29-1 to TRBJ2-6; D is ambiguous. The CDR3 totals 13 residues. The V gene lost 4 bases and the J gene lost 4 bases, with 8 bases spanning the gap. CDR1 is SQVTM, CDR2 ANQGSEA, per germline. For the CDR3, the DNA is TGCAGCGTTGCCATGGTCGGGGCCAACGTCCTGACTTTC. Translating it yields CSVAMVGANVLTF.

A few counts support this clonotype. The chain is built from TRBV28 and TRBJ2-5; 11 bases fit TRBD1. V lost 5 bases and J lost 5; bases outside the gene matches: 7. Germline V gene sequence: CDR1 MDHEN, CDR2 SYDVKM. This CDR3 is built from 15 residues. The chain's CDR3 is CASSAGTGGWETQYF. The CDR3, as DNA: TGTGCCAGCAGTGCCGGGACAGGGGGTTGGGAGACCCAGTACTTC.

This clonotype was recorded a few times. The chain joins TRBV7-2 to TRBJ1-2; tentative D call: TRBD1 (6 bases). The CDR3 sequence is 20 residues long. V lost 1 base to trimming and J lost 0 bases, with 24 bases between them. CDR1 is SGHTA, CDR2 FQGNSA, per germline. CDR3 coding DNA: TGTGCCAGCAGCTTAGTTCTCTCCGGGACAAAGGCCCGAGCTAACTATGGCTACACCTTC. Translating it yields CASSLVLSGTKARANYGYTF.

The chain employs TRBV6-6 and TRBJ1-5, with D unclear. CDR3 length equals 12 residues. V lost 6 bases and J 4 bases, leaving 7 bases between the germline ends. From germline, CDR1 is MNHNY and CDR2 SVGAGI (reference sequence). DNA of the CDR3: TGTGCCAGCAGAGCCCTTAATCAGCCCCAGCATTTT. Translated: CASRALNQPQHF.

V gene TRBV20-1 combines with J gene TRBJ2-5; D tentatively reads TRBD1 or TRBD2 (6 bases each). V was trimmed by 6 bases and J by 4 bases, leaving 15 bases between them. This CDR3 is built from 13 residues. Germline CDR1 and CDR2: DFQATT and SNEGSKA (reference sequence). The CDR3 nucleotides are TGCAGTGCAAACAGGGAGGCGGGAGAGACCCAGTACTTC. Its protein product is CSANREAGETQYF.

The chain carries TRBV5-1 and TRBJ1-2; no clear D. With 1 base removed from V and 8 bases from J, the gap between germline ends came to 15 bases. There are 14 residues in the CDR3. Germline assignment: CDR1 SGHRS and CDR2 YFSETQ. The CDR3 spells CASSLPKAGRGYTF. The CDR3 bases are TGCGCCAGCAGCTTGCCCAAGGCCGGACGGGGCTACACCTTC.

V is TRBV7-8 and J is TRBJ2-1, with D perhaps TRBD2 (5 bases). There are 15 residues in the CDR3. From germline, CDR1 is SGHVS and CDR2 FQNEAQ. V lost 7 bases and J 3 bases, leaving 16 bases between the germline ends. The CDR3 protein is CASTGGRSNYNEQFF. The CDR3 nucleotides read TGTGCCAGCACCGGAGGCAGGTCGAACTACAATGAGCAGTTCTTC.

The rearrangement links TRBV7-9 to TRBJ2-3, with TRBD1 matching over 12 bases. This CDR3 has 16 residues. Germline V gene lookup returns CDR1 SEHNR and CDR2 FQNEAQ (reference sequence). J gave up 4 bases and V 5 bases, and 7 bases lay outside the gene matches. This CDR3 is CASSPGTGGAADTQYF. CDR3 nucleotide sequence: TGTGCCAGCAGCCCCGGGACAGGGGGCGCAGCAGATACGCAGTATTTT.

This chain connects TRBV3-1 to TRBJ1-1; D perhaps matches TRBD1 (6 bases). The germline V and J ends were trimmed by 0 bases and 3 bases, with 11 bases remaining between them. The CDR3 totals 15 residues. Germline values: CDR1 LGHDT, CDR2 YNNKEL (reference sequence). The CDR3 is CASSQDLKGDTEAFF. The CDR3 DNA reads TGTGCCAGCAGCCAAGATTTAAAGGGGGACACTGAAGCTTTCTTT. The entire variable domain, with the rest obtained from reference TRBV3-1 and TRBJ1-1, is as follows: DTAVSQTPKYLVTQMGNDKSIKCEQNLGHDTMYWYKQDSKKFLKIMFSYNNKELIINETVPNRFSPKSPDKAHLNLHINSLELGDSAVYFCASSQDLKGDTEAFFGQGTRLTVV.

This chain joins TRBV21-1 and TRBJ2-7; the listed D gene, TRBD2, was not tested against the DNA. TRBV21-1 is recorded as a pseudogene. CDR3 length: 17 amino acids. The CDR3 is CASSKGEGLTIFYEQYV. CDR3 coding DNA: TGTGCCAGCAGCAAAGGGGAGGGGTTGACCATCTTCTACGAGCAGTACGTC.